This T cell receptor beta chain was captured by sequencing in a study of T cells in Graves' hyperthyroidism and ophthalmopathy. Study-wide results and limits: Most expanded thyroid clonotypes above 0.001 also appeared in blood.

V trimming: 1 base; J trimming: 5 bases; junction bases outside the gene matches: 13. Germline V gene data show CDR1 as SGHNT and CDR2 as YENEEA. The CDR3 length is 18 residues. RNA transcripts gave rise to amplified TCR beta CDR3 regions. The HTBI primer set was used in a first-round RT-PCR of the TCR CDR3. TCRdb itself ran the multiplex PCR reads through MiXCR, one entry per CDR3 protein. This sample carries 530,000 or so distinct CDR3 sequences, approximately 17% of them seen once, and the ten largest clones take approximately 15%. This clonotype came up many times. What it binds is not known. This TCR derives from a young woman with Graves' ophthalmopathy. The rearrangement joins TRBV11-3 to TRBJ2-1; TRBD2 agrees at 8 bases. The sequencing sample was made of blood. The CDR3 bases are TGTGCCAGCAGCTTAGGGACTAGCTATAGCCTTCCTGACAATGAGCAGTTCTTC. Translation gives CASSLGTSYSLPDNEQFF.